Listed here are 8 T cell receptor beta chains from one sample, sequenced in a study of chemoradiotherapy in HPV16-positive cancers. Some clones are missing from TCRdb's copy, which holds only in-frame ones; the method was immunoSEQ multiplex PCR. The sample lists about 12,000 clones, around 72% seen once, with 8.3% in the top ten. The specimen was taken from a patient who underwent chemoradiotherapy. The receptors shown here come from a human donor with HPV-associated anogenital cancer.

The genes are TRBV7-2 and TRBJ1-1, with 7 nucleotides matching TRBD1. With V trimmed by 7 bases and J by 5 bases, 16 bases remained unmatched. The CDR3 covers 16 residues. CDR1 is SGHTA, CDR2 FQGNSA, per germline. The CDR3 here is CASTMGLRQGGTEAFF. The CDR3 bases are TGTGCCAGCACCATGGGACTTAGACAGGGAGGGACTGAAGCTTTCTTT.

The chain carries TRBV18 and TRBJ1-2, with D hard to call. The V gene's germline CDR1 is KGHSH and CDR2 LQKENI. Trimming removed 6 bases from V and 4 bases from J, with 9 bases in between. CDR3 length equals 12 residues. CDR3 sequence: CASSGESYGYTF. CDR3 nucleotides: TGTGCCAGCTCTGGGGAATCCTATGGCTACACCTTC.

This chain links TRBV6-6 with TRBJ2-7; D unclear. CDR3 size: 11 residues. V lost 8 bases and J 6 bases, leaving 11 bases between the germline ends. Germline CDR1 reads MNHNY; CDR2 reads SVGAGI (reference sequence). The CDR3 DNA is TGTGCCAGCTCGGTAACTCTCGAGCAGTACTTC. This encodes CASSVTLEQYF.

This rearrangement joins TRBV19 to TRBJ1-5; 9 bases map to TRBD1. Germline V gene sequence: CDR1 LNHDA, CDR2 SQIVND (reference sequence). The CDR3 is 16 residues long. The junction had 6 bases not matched to a gene; V was cut back by 1 base and J by 5 bases. CDR3 residues: CASSIVKGTGHQPQHF. The CDR3, as DNA: TGTGCCAGTAGTATAGTTAAAGGGACAGGGCATCAGCCCCAGCATTTT.

V usage is TRBV19 and J usage is TRBJ2-1, with a tentative D call TRBD2 (5 bases). Germline lookup yields CDR1 LNHDA and CDR2 SQIVND (reference sequence). CDR3 length: 15 residues. Trimming stripped 5 bases from V and 6 bases from J, with 17 bases between. The CDR3 DNA follows: TGTGCCAGTAGTCCCCTCTTATTGGGGAGCAATGAGCAGTTCTTC. It encodes CASSPLLLGSNEQFF.

The gene calls are TRBV15 and TRBJ2-5, with D unresolved. Trimming removed 0 bases from V and 5 bases from J, with 13 bases in between. The germline CDR1 and CDR2 sequences are LNHNV and YYDKDF (reference sequence). CDR3 length equals 15 residues. The CDR3 spells CATSRDKDHFETQYF. DNA of the CDR3: TGTGCCACCAGCAGAGATAAAGACCATTTCGAGACCCAGTACTTC.

The chain links TRBV5-6 to TRBJ1-3, with TRBD1 matching 7 bases. CDR3 size: 16 residues. The germline V gene has CDR1 SGHDT and CDR2 YYEEEE. V was pared by 4 bases and J by 0 bases, with 7 bases of the junction left unmatched. CDR3 in amino acids: CASSKNRGPSGNTIYF. CDR3 DNA sequence: TGTGCCAGCAGCAAAAACAGGGGTCCCTCTGGAAACACCATATATTTT.

This clone was counted only a few times. The chain employs TRBV5-6 and TRBJ2-5, with D possibly matching TRBD1 (7 bases). CDR3 length equals 14 residues. With 2 bases removed from V and 5 bases from J, the gap between germline ends came to 13 bases. CDR1 and CDR2 (germline): SGHDT, YYEEEE. Here the CDR3 reads CASSFTGEVETQYF. The CDR3 DNA sequence: TGTGCCAGCAGCTTTACAGGGGAGGTTGAGACCCAGTACTTC.